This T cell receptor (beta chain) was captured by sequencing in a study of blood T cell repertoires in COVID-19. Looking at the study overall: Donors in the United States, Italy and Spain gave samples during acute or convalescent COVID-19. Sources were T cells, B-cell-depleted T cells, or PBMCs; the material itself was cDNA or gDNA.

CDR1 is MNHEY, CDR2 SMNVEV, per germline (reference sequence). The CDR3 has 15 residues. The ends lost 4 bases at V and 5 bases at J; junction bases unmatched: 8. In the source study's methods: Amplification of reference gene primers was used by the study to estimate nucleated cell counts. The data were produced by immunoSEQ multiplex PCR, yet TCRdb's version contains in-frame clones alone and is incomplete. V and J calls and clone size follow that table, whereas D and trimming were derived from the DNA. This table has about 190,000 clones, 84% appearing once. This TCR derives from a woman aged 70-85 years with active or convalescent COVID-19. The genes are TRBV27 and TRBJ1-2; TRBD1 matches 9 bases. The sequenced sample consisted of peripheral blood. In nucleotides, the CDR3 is TGTGCCAGCAGTTCCAGGACAGGGGTTGGGTATGGCTACACCTTC. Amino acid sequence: CASSSRTGVGYGYTF.